Each of the 28 T cell receptor beta chains below was sequenced from the same sample in a study of blood T cells in healthy people across ages. A second PCR of 7 to 11 cycles used a sample-barcoded 5' primer and a J-beta primer mix. TCRdb analysed the 5' RACE reads with MiXCR anew, one entry per CDR3 protein. The data show hundreds of thousands of distinct CDR3 sequences, 30% to 45% seen once. Sequenced sample: blood. These receptors were obtained from a man between 18 and 35 years old in good health.

This clonotype was counted a few times. The rearrangement uses TRBV12-3 or TRBV12-4 and TRBJ1-1; D not certain. V was clipped by 6 bases and J by 0 bases, with 8 bases between them. This CDR3 has 13 residues. DNA for the CDR3: TGTGCCAGCAGACATACAGTGAACACTGAAGCTTTCTTT. Translating gives CASRHTVNTEAFF.

This clonotype was detected many times. The V and J genes are TRBV12-3 or TRBV12-4 and TRBJ1-1, with 7 bases matching TRBD1. The CDR3 runs to 13 residues. Unmatched junction bases numbered 8, after V lost 7 bases and J lost 6 bases. The CDR3 bases are TGTGCCAGCACTGAGGGGGCTTTCGCTGAAGCTTTCTTT. Protein product: CASTEGAFAEAFF.

A note on this clonotype: A single base separates this from a much larger clone, so it may be a read error. The chain combines TRBV6-5 with TRBJ1-2, with 9 positions matching TRBD1. The germline V gene has CDR1 MNHEY and CDR2 SVGAGI. The J segment lost 8 bases and the V segment lost 5 bases, leaving 9 bases of the junction unmatched. The CDR3 is made up of 14 amino acids. CDR3 residues: CASSTNRGLWGYTF. The DNA for the CDR3 is TGTGCCAGCAGTACGAACAGGGGGCTTTGGGGCTACACCTTC.

The table lists this clonotype with many counts. The chain links TRBV2 to TRBJ2-1, with D tentatively TRBD1 (5 bases). Between the trimmed V and J ends, which lost 7 bases and 7 bases, there was a span of 17 bases. The germline V gene encodes CDR1 SNHLY and CDR2 FYNNEI. This CDR3 has 14 amino acids. This CDR3 reads CASTAEQGLNEQFF. The CDR3 DNA is TGTGCCAGCACCGCAGAGCAGGGTTTGAATGAGCAGTTCTTC.

Only one count was recorded for this clonotype. A read error may explain this, as a much larger clone is one base away. The chain couples TRBV20-1 to TRBJ2-1, with TRBD1 identical over 7 bases. TRBJ2-7 matches the DNA end more closely, so the J call is doubtful. Germline lookup yields CDR1 DFQATT and CDR2 SNEGSKA (reference sequence). This CDR3 comprises 13 residues. This CDR3 is CSARQGDYNEQYF. CDR3 DNA: TGCAGTGCCCGACAGGGAGATTACAATGAGCAGTACTTC.

As concerns this clonotype: This may arise from a read error, as a much more abundant clone is one base away. The rearrangement joins TRBV10-3 to TRBJ2-3; D is unresolved. The germline gives CDR1 ENHRY, CDR2 SYGVKD. This CDR3 has 13 amino acids. CDR3 amino acids: CAISVSGTDAQYF. CDR3 in DNA: TGTGCCATCAGTGTTTCAGGCACAGATGCGCAGTATTTT.

V gene TRBV7-2 combines with J gene TRBJ2-1, with 12 bases matching TRBD2. Germline V CDR1 and CDR2: SGHTA, FQGNSA. V lost 3 bases to trimming and J lost 8 bases; unmatched junction nucleotides: 5. There are 15 residues in the CDR3. The CDR3 nucleotides read TGTGCCAGCAGCTTGGCTAGCGGGGGGGTGGATGAGCAGTTCTTC. It translates to CASSLASGGVDEQFF.

This clonotype was observed a handful of times. The chain has TRBV4-3 and TRBJ2-3; TRBD2 matches 9 bases. Germline V gene data show CDR1 as LGHNA and CDR2 as YSLEER. The CDR3 length is 16 residues. With V trimmed by 1 base and J by 4 bases, 6 bases remained unmatched. CDR3 bases: TGCGCCAGCAGCCAAGGGTTTGGGACTAGCCCAGATACGCAGTATTTT. Its translation: CASSQGFGTSPDTQYF.

This clonotype came up many times. The chain combines TRBV20-1 with TRBJ1-5; 7 nucleotides match TRBD1. Unmatched junction bases numbered 11, after V lost 6 bases and J lost 3 bases. This CDR3 comprises 15 residues. Germline V gene sequence: CDR1 DFQATT, CDR2 SNEGSKA (reference sequence). CDR3 loop: CSARKAGGFNQPQHF. CDR3 coding DNA: TGCAGTGCCCGGAAGGCAGGGGGGTTCAATCAGCCCCAGCATTTT.

This clonotype was observed at least ten times. The genes are TRBV7-2 and TRBJ2-1, with D possibly TRBD2 on 6 matching bases. V was clipped by 5 bases and J by 1 base, with 12 bases between them. Germline values: CDR1 SGHTA, CDR2 FQGNSA. This CDR3 spans 15 amino acids. The CDR3 loop is CASSPTRLSYNEQFF. DNA of the CDR3: TGTGCCAGCAGCCCGACTAGGTTGTCCTACAATGAGCAGTTCTTC.

This clonotype was detected only a few times. The rearrangement joins TRBV20-1 to TRBJ1-1; TRBD1 matches 8 bases. Germline V CDR1 and CDR2: DFQATT, SNEGSKA (reference sequence). The CDR3 is 17 residues long. With 6 bases clipped from V and 0 bases from J, the junction kept 15 bases outside the gene matches. In DNA, the CDR3 is TGCAGTGCCCATCCCCTCGGACAGGGAGTCATGAACACTGAAGCTTTCTTT. Residues: CSAHPLGQGVMNTEAFF.

Ten or more counts support this clonotype. This chain uses TRBV4-1 with TRBJ2-1; D perhaps matches TRBD1 (6 bases). Germline CDR1 and CDR2: MGHRA and YSYEKL. CDR3 length: 14 residues. The V and J ends lost 6 bases and 6 bases respectively, with 15 bases between them. The CDR3 region has the DNA TGCGCCAGCAGTGGGACCTCCAGGGGCAATGAGCAGTTCTTC. This encodes CASSGTSRGNEQFF.

This clonotype is a singleton in its sample. A read error may be the cause here, since a much bigger clone is one base away. The CDR3 DNA is TGTGCCAGCAGTGAAGGGGGCTCCTACAATGAGCAGTACTTC. Its protein product is CASSEGGSYNEQYF. V usage is TRBV2 and J usage is TRBJ2-1; D is possibly TRBD1 (5 bases). With the DNA end fitting TRBJ2-7 better, the J assignment may be wrong. The CDR3 spans 14 residues. CDR1 is SNHLY, CDR2 FYNNEI, per germline.

About this clonotype itself: A much larger clone lies a single base off, so this may be a read error. The genes are TRBV12-3 or TRBV12-4 and TRBJ2-1, with D possibly being TRBD1 (5 bases). V lost 5 bases, J lost 0 bases, and 14 bases lay in between. CDR3 length equals 16 residues. This CDR3 is CASSPQGSYSYNEQFF. CDR3 DNA sequence: TGTGCCAGCAGTCCTCAGGGAAGCTACTCCTACAATGAGCAGTTCTTC.

The table lists this clonotype with many counts. The chain carries TRBV29-1 and TRBJ2-6; the D is unclear. CDR1 is SQVTM, CDR2 ANQGSEA, per germline. The length of the CDR3 is 14 residues. Trimming left V 6 bases short and J 1 base short, with 10 bases between. The CDR3 sequence: CSVAPRSGANVLTF. In nucleotides, the CDR3 is TGCAGCGTCGCCCCTAGATCTGGGGCCAACGTCCTGACTTTC.

The chain has TRBV6-6 and TRBJ2-1, with a tentative D call TRBD1 (6 bases). V lost 6 bases, J lost 10 bases, and 28 bases lay in between. The germline CDR1 and CDR2 sequences are MNHNY and SVGAGI (reference sequence). This CDR3 is built from 17 residues. CDR3 amino acids: CASSRLTLAWGHKEQFF. CDR3 DNA sequence: TGTGCCAGCAGCCGACTGACTTTAGCGTGGGGGCATAAGGAGCAGTTCTTC.

This clonotype was seen only once. This could be a read error, since a much larger clone is one nucleotide away. This rearrangement joins TRBV6-5 to TRBJ2-1; 9 bases are shared with TRBD2. There are 17 residues in the CDR3. In germline, CDR1 is MNHEY, CDR2 SVGAGI. This CDR3 is CAGSSQTSGSSYNEQFF. Here the CDR3 DNA reads TGTGCCGGCAGTTCACAGACTAGCGGAAGCTCCTACAATGAGCAGTTCTTC.

As for this clonotype: Compared with germline, one end of the junction differs, possibly owing to a read error. The rearrangement links TRBV5-1 to TRBJ2-1; D might be TRBD2 (5 bases). The CDR3 loop spans 16 amino acids. Germline V gene lookup returns CDR1 SGHRS and CDR2 YFSETQ. Written as DNA, the CDR3 is TGCGCCAGCAGCTTGGCCCCGGGAAAGGCCTACAATGAGCTGTTCTTC. Its translation is CASSLAPGKAYNELFF.

In its sample, this clonotype was seen once. The genes are TRBV2 and TRBJ2-2; 7 positions match TRBD1. The CDR3 consists of 16 residues. Trimming at V came to 7 bases and at J to 2 bases, leaving 10 bases not matched to a gene. The germline V gene encodes CDR1 SNHLY and CDR2 FYNNEI. CDR3 sequence: CASIGTAGVNTGELFF. Here the CDR3 DNA reads TGTGCCAGCATTGGGACAGCCGGAGTCAACACCGGGGAGCTGTTTTTT.

This clonotype has just a few counts. The chain employs TRBV28 and TRBJ1-2, with D hard to call. Germline V lookup: CDR1 MDHEN, CDR2 SYDVKM. This CDR3 region has 14 residues. With 0 bases removed from V and 6 bases from J, the gap between germline ends came to 11 bases. The CDR3 region is CASSLWSQDNGYTF. CDR3 nucleotide sequence: TGTGCCAGCAGTTTATGGTCGCAGGATAATGGCTACACCTTC.

Remarks on this clonotype: This may come from a read error, since a much larger clone is one base off. The chain joins TRBV4-3 to TRBJ2-1, with a tentative D call TRBD1 (6 bases). This CDR3 has 18 amino acids. CDR1 LGHNA and CDR2 YSLEER come from the germline V gene. V was clipped by 1 base and J by 7 bases, with 23 bases between them. CDR3 loop: CASSQVIGDRSAINEQFF. DNA of the CDR3: TGCGCCAGCAGCCAAGTAATTGGAGACAGGTCCGCAATTAATGAGCAGTTCTTC.

This clonotype was seen a handful of times. The chain carries TRBV7-2 and TRBJ1-1; possible D gene TRBD1, 5 bases. Trimming left V 4 bases short and J 1 base short, with 10 bases between. Looked up from germline, CDR1 is SGHTA and CDR2 is FQGNSA. CDR3 length equals 14 residues. The CDR3 loop reads CASSSTVRNTEAFF. The CDR3 DNA reads TGTGCCAGCAGCTCGACAGTTAGGAACACTGAAGCTTTCTTT.

V gene TRBV6-2 or TRBV6-3 combines with J gene TRBJ1-5; D is undetermined. The CDR3 runs 13 residues. Trimming cost V 2 bases and J 4 bases, with 6 bases left between them. CDR1 and CDR2 from the germline V gene are MNHEY and SVGEGT. The chain's CDR3 is CASSYARNQPQHF. In DNA, the CDR3 is TGTGCCAGCAGTTACGCCCGGAATCAGCCCCAGCATTTT.

DNA of the CDR3: TGCGCCAGCAGCCCGGAAGCGGAGTACCAAGAGACCCAGTTCTTC. It codes for CASSPEAEYQETQFF. The chain has TRBV5-1 and TRBJ2-5; possible D gene TRBD2, 5 bases. The J call may be faulty, since TRBJ2-1 better matches the DNA end. Germline V gene data show CDR1 as SGHRS and CDR2 as YFSETQ. The CDR3 spans 15 residues.

CDR3 nucleotides: TGCAGTGCTGACACCGGGACAGATAACACTGAAGCTTTCTTT. The encoded protein is CSADTGTDNTEAFF. The chain employs TRBV20-1 and TRBJ1-1, with 7 bases that match TRBD1. J gave up 2 bases and V 5 bases, and 8 bases lay outside the gene matches. The CDR3 sequence is 14 residues long. Germline V gene sequence: CDR1 DFQATT, CDR2 SNEGSKA (reference sequence).

V is TRBV10-3 and J is TRBJ2-5, with 7 bases aligning to TRBD1. This CDR3 is 18 amino acids long. CDR1 is ENHRY and CDR2 is SYGVKD in the germline V gene. The J segment lost 2 bases and the V segment lost 0 bases, leaving 12 bases of the junction unmatched. CDR3 DNA: TGTGCCATCAGTGAGTCCGGTAGGGGGCATAGGGGACAAGAGACCCAGTACTTC. Amino acids: CAISESGRGHRGQETQYF.

Note on this clonotype: A read error is possible here, since a much larger clone lies one base away. The CDR3 protein is CGATGYTF. The DNA for the CDR3 is TGCGGTGCTACCGGCTACACCTTC. The chain is built from TRBV20-1 and TRBJ1-2, with D uncertain. Germline V gene data show CDR1 as DFQATT and CDR2 as SNEGSKA (reference sequence). The CDR3 runs 8 residues.

The chain is built from TRBV29-1 and TRBJ1-2; D may be TRBD1 (5 bases). V lost 0 bases, J lost 5 bases, and 16 bases lay in between. The germline gives CDR1 SQVTM, CDR2 ANQGSEA. This CDR3 region has 15 residues. Here the CDR3 reads CSVEDQEPGAYGYTF. CDR3 bases: TGCAGCGTTGAAGATCAAGAACCTGGGGCGTATGGCTACACCTTC. The full variable domain, with the rest looked up from reference TRBV29-1 and TRBJ1-2, is SAVISQKPSRDICQRGTSLTIQCQVDSQVTMMFWYRQQPGQSLTLIATANQGSEATYESGFVIDKFPISRPNLTFSTLTVSNMSPEDSSIYLCSVEDQEPGAYGYTFGSGTRLTVV.